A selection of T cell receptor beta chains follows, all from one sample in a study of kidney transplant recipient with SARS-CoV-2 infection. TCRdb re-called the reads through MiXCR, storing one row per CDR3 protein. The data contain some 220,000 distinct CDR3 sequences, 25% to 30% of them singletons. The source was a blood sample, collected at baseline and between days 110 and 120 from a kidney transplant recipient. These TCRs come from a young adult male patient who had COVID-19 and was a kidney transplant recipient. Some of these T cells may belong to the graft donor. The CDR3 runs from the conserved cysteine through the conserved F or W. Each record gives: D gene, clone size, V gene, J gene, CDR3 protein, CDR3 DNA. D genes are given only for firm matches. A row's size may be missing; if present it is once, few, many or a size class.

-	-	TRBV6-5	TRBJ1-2	CASRGGGGYTF	TGTGCCAGCAGGGGCGGGGGTGGCTACACCTTC
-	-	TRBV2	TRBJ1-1	CANSLLNTEAFF	TGTGCCAACAGTTTACTGAACACTGAAGCTTTCTTT
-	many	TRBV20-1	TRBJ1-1	CSARAEQMNTEAFF	TGCAGTGCTAGGGCCGAACAGATGAACACTGAAGCTTTCTTT
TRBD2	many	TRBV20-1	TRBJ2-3	CSARDQAGVSDTQYF	TGCAGTGCTAGAGATCAAGCGGGAGTTTCAGATACGCAGTATTTT
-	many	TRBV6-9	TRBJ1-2	CASSGQGPYGKTYGYTF	TGTGCCAGCAGTGGTCAGGGGCCTTACGGAAAGACCTATGGCTACACCTTC
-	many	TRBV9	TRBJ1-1	CASSPQTANTEAFF	TGTGCCAGCAGCCCACAGACGGCCAACACTGAAGCTTTCTTT
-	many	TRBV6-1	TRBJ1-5	CASSELPGGQFKYSNQPQHF	TGTGCCAGCAGTGAACTTCCCGGCGGACAGTTTAAATATAGCAATCAGCCCCAGCATTTT
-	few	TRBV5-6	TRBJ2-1	CASSLFRRVYNEQFF	TGTGCCAGCAGCCTATTCAGGCGGGTCTACAATGAGCAGTTCTTC
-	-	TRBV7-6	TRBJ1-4	CASSLDPGTTNEKLFF	TGTGCCAGCAGCTTGGATCCAGGGACGACTAATGAAAAACTGTTTTTT
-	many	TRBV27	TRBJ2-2	CASSSQNTGELFF	TGTGCCAGCAGTTCCCAGAACACCGGGGAGCTGTTTTTT
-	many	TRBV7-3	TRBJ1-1	CASSLVGTAEAFF	TGTGCCAGCAGCTTAGTGGGGACCGCTGAAGCTTTCTTT
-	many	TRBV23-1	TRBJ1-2	CASSHGRLRRKTYGYTF	TGCGCCAGCAGTCACGGTCGGCTACGCAGAAAGACCTATGGCTACACCTTC
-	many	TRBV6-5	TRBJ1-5	CASSFSEGNQPQHF	TGTGCCAGCAGTTTTTCAGAGGGCAATCAGCCCCAGCATTTT
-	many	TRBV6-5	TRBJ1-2	CASSHPGSNYGYTF	TGTGCCAGCAGCCACCCGGGGTCGAACTATGGCTACACCTTC
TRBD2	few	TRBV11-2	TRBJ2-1	CASSLAGTSRVANEQFF	TGTGCCAGCAGCTTAGCTGGGACTAGCAGGGTGGCGAATGAGCAGTTCTTC
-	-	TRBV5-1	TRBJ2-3	CASSLTGTYTDTQYF	TGCGCCAGCAGCTTGACAGGGACCTACACAGATACGCAGTATTTT
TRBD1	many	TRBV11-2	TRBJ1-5	CASSSRDRGNQPQHF	TGTGCCAGCAGCTCCAGAGACAGGGGAAATCAGCCCCAGCATTTT
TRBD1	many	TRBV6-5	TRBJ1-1	CASRDRGRGDTEAFF	TGTGCCAGCAGGGACAGGGGAAGGGGGGACACTGAAGCTTTCTTT
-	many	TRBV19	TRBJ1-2	CASSTPRVNYGYTF	TGTGCCAGTAGTACCCCTCGGGTTAACTATGGCTACACCTTC
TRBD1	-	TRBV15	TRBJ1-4	CATRDRASNEKLFF	TGTGCCACCCGTGACAGGGCTTCTAATGAAAAACTGTTTTTT
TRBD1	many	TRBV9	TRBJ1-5	CASSVGQGNQPQHF	TGTGCCAGCAGCGTAGGACAGGGGAATCAGCCCCAGCATTTT
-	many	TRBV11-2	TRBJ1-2	CASSDVITSRKTYGYTF	TGTGCCAGCAGCGACGTTATAACAAGCAGAAAGACCTATGGCTACACCTTC
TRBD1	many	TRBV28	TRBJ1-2	CASTSDRLDSYTF	TGTGCCAGCACCTCGGACAGGTTAGATAGCTACACCTTC
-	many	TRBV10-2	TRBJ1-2	CASIGRGDYGYTF	TGCGCCAGCATAGGCAGGGGAGACTATGGCTACACCTTC
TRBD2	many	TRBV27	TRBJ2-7	CASSLTGGSYEQYF	TGTGCCAGCAGTTTAACCGGGGGGTCCTACGAGCAGTACTTC
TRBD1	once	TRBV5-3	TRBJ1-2	CTRSRQGLMDYGYTF	TGTACCAGAAGCCGACAGGGGCTGATGGACTATGGCTACACCTTC
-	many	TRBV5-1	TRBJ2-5	CASSLGDSQGGTQYF	TGCGCCAGCAGCTTGGGTGACAGCCAGGGGGGGACCCAGTACTTC
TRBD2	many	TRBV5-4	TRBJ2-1	CASSETSGGIHEQFF	TGTGCCAGCAGCGAAACTAGCGGGGGGATCCATGAGCAGTTCTTC
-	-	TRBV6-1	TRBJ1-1	CASTPPGQTEAFF	TGTGCCAGCACCCCTCCAGGGCAAACTGAAGCTTTCTTT
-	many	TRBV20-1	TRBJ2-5	CSAYDGIQETQYF	TGCAGTGCTTACGACGGGATCCAAGAGACCCAGTACTTC
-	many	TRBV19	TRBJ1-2	CASSIVRTNRKTYGYTF	TGTGCCAGTAGTATCGTCCGGACAAATCGAAAGACCTATGGCTACACCTTC
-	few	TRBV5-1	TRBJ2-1	CASSLAGSEYNEQFF	TGCGCCAGCAGCTTGGCGGGATCCGAATACAATGAGCAGTTCTTC
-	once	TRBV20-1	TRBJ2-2	CSAPLGGGNTGEPFF	TGCAGTGCTCCATTAGGGGGGGGAAACACCGGGGAGCCGTTTTTT
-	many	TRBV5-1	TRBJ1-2	CASPLESVRKTYGYTF	TGCGCCAGCCCTCTGGAATCGGTTCGAAAGACCTATGGCTACACCTTC
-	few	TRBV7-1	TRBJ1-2	CASSKSAHEGKTYGYTF	TGTGCCAGCAGCAAGTCGGCTCACGAGGGAAAGACCTATGGCTACACCTTC
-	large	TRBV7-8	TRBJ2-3	CASSFSLNTDTQYF	TGTGCCAGCAGTTTCTCGCTAAACACAGATACGCAGTATTTT
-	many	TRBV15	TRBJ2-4	CATSRLRGLLNIQYF	TGTGCCACCAGCAGATTACGGGGGCTACTAAACATTCAGTACTTC
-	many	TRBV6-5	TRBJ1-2	CASSTRVECRKTYGYTF	TGTGCCAGCAGTACCCGAGTGGAATGTAGAAAGACCTATGGCTACACCTTC
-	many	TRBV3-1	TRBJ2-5	CASSRMSPISFSETQYF	TGTGCCAGCAGCCGGATGAGTCCCATTTCTTTCTCTGAGACCCAGTACTTC
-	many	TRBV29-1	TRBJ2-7	CSVAGSRDSAYEQYF	TGCAGCGTTGCCGGGTCGCGGGACTCAGCCTACGAGCAGTACTTC
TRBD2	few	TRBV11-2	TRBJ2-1	CASSSIWTSGSEQFF	TGTGCCAGCAGCTCCATCTGGACTAGCGGTAGTGAGCAGTTCTTC
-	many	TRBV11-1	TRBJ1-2	CASSYFSKAGKTYGYTF	TGTGCCAGCAGCTATTTCTCTAAGGCTGGAAAGACCTATGGCTACACCTTC
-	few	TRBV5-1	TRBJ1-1	CASSLSQTYTEAFF	TGCGCCAGCAGCTTGTCACAAACCTACACTGAAGCTTTCTTT
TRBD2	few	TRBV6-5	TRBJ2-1	CASSRETSGSYNEQFF	TGTGCCAGCAGTCGTGAGACTAGCGGCTCCTACAATGAGCAGTTCTTC
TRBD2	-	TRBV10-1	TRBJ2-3	CASSPLAGVTDTQYF	TGCGCCAGCAGTCCTCTAGCGGGAGTGACAGATACGCAGTATTTT
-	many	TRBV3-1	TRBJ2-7	CASSPIRSSYEQYF	TGTGCCAGCAGCCCGATAAGGAGCTCCTACGAGCAGTACTTC
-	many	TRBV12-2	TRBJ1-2	CASRIVKTPRKTYGYTF	TGTGCAAGTCGCATTGTAAAGACTCCACGAAAGACCTATGGCTACACCTTC
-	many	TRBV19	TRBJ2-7	CASSAGRASYEQYF	TGTGCCAGTAGTGCGGGACGAGCCTCCTACGAGCAGTACTTC